This passage covers 7 T cell receptor beta chains from one sample sequenced in a study of long-term antiretroviral therapy in people with HIV. The assay used was immunoSEQ (version v3.0), run at survey level. The assay was immunoSEQ multiplex PCR, and TCRdb's table has in-frame clones only and misses some. This sample has about 16,000 clones, with less than 80% found just once. The material sequenced was unsorted PBMCs, taken approximately 3.2 years after starting antiretroviral therapy. The source of these receptors is a woman aged 40 to 49 with HIV.

The chain couples TRBV6-5 to TRBJ2-5; maybe TRBD1 (6 bases). This CDR3 has 15 residues. Per the germline V gene, CDR1 is MNHEY and CDR2 is SVGAGI. V gave up 0 bases and J gave up 1 base, with 9 bases separating them. The CDR3 nucleotides read TGTGCCAGCAGTTACTCGGGACAAGTCCAAGAGACCCAGTACTTC. Amino acid sequence: CASSYSGQVQETQYF.

This rearrangement joins TRBV2 to TRBJ1-2, with a tentative D call TRBD1 (5 bases). This CDR3 has 12 amino acids. The V end lost 10 bases, the J end lost 0 bases, and 9 bases lay between the germline ends. Germline V gene sequence: CDR1 SNHLY, CDR2 FYNNEI. The CDR3 nucleotides are TGTGCCACCAAGACAGCTAACTATGGCTACACCTTC. Amino acids: CATKTANYGYTF.

V gene TRBV10-3 combines with J gene TRBJ2-5, with D possibly TRBD1 on 7 matching bases. This CDR3 spans 16 amino acids. V lost 0 bases, J lost 3 bases, and 14 bases lay in between. Germline CDR1 ENHRY, CDR2 SYGVKD. CDR3 DNA: TGTGCCATCAGTGAGTCTGGGGGCAGGGGGGAAGAGACCCAGTACTTC. This codes for CAISESGGRGEETQYF.

The chain carries TRBV15 and TRBJ2-5, with 7 bases that match TRBD2. J was trimmed by 0 bases and V by 3 bases; bases with no gene match: 10. Germline CDR1 LNHNV, CDR2 YYDKDF (reference sequence). The CDR3 is made up of 17 amino acids. CDR3 in amino acids: CATSRGESSGYQETQYF. The CDR3 coding sequence is TGTGCCACCAGCAGGGGGGAAAGTAGCGGGTACCAAGAGACCCAGTACTTC.

This clone showed up just a few times. The genes are TRBV18 and TRBJ2-2, with 8 bases matching TRBD1. In germline, CDR1 is KGHSH, CDR2 LQKENI. This CDR3 is 15 amino acids long. Trimming cost V 4 bases and J 5 bases; bases outside gene matches: 6. CDR3: CASSRLGQGTGELFF. The CDR3 nucleotides are TGTGCCAGCTCACGACTTGGACAGGGTACCGGGGAGCTGTTTTTT.

This rearrangement joins TRBV6-6 to TRBJ2-2, with D maybe TRBD2 (5 bases). The CDR3 consists of 15 residues. Trimming shortened V by 6 bases and J by 0 bases, and 11 bases separated the two germline ends. The germline gives CDR1 MNHNY, CDR2 SVGAGI (reference sequence). CDR3 sequence: CASSGAGANTGELFF. DNA for the CDR3: TGTGCCAGCAGCGGCGCGGGCGCGAACACCGGGGAGCTGTTTTTT.

This chain links TRBV30 with TRBJ1-1, with TRBD1 matching 9 bases. J lost 4 bases, V lost 0 bases, and 6 bases had no gene match. This CDR3 comprises 15 residues. Germline V gene data show CDR1 as GTSNPN and CDR2 as SVGIG (reference sequence). Written as DNA, the CDR3 is TGTGCCTGGAGTGTAAGGGGACAGGGTGGCACTGAAGCTTTCTTT. This sequence encodes CAWSVRGQGGTEAFF.